These T cell receptor beta chains were read from a single sample in a study of OX40 agonist ivuxolimab in advanced cancers. Only in-frame clones appear in the TCRdb table, and some are missing; sequencing was by immunoSEQ multiplex PCR. The sample consists of 80,000 to 95,000 clones, 65% to 90% of them appearing once. Sequenced material: CD4+ or CD8+ T cells sorted from blood, taken in a trial of the OX40 agonist ivuxolimab. The receptors were sampled from an adult with an advanced solid tumor such as melanoma, head and neck, liver or kidney cancer. Both conserved end residues are part of each CDR3. The D gene is left open where the match is weak.

D: TRBD2; V: TRBV2; J: TRBJ2-5; CDR3: CASSLGLAGAGDETQYF
D: TRBD2; V: TRBV29-1; J: TRBJ2-5; CDR3: CSVVWEGQETQYF
D: TRBD1; V: TRBV7-9; J: TRBJ1-2; CDR3: CASSVIPDRLDGYTF
D: NA; V: TRBV30; J: TRBJ2-2; CDR3: CAGASGWTGELFF
D: NA; V: TRBV19; J: TRBJ2-2; CDR3: CASTRGYTGELFF
D: NA; V: TRBV29-1; J: TRBJ1-4; CDR3: CSVEDVVAGGGEKLFF
D: TRBD2; V: TRBV6-5; J: TRBJ2-7; CDR3: CASSYSRLAGDYEQYF
D: TRBD1; V: TRBV9; J: TRBJ1-3; CDR3: CASSTTGSSGNTIYF
D: TRBD1; V: TRBV7-2; J: TRBJ1-5; CDR3: CASSSGTGVQPQHF
D: NA; V: TRBV25-1; J: TRBJ1-3; CDR3: CASSETGSSGNTIYF
D: NA; V: TRBV30; J: TRBJ1-1; CDR3: CARNKPGQNTEAFF
D: TRBD2; V: TRBV28; J: NA; CDR3: CASSSTVRGTSGSYEQYF
D: TRBD1; V: TRBV7-9; J: TRBJ1-4; CDR3: CASSRGQRTEKLFF
D: NA; V: TRBV9; J: TRBJ2-2; CDR3: CASSAAIVTGELFF
D: TRBD2; V: TRBV7-9; J: TRBJ2-5; CDR3: CASSLGLAGGPGETQYF
D: NA; V: TRBV14; J: TRBJ2-5; CDR3: CASSHRTGRVQYF
D: TRBD2; V: TRBV7-3; J: TRBJ2-1; CDR3: CASSPSGGEDEQFF
D: TRBD1; V: TRBV2; J: TRBJ2-5; CDR3: CASSERTGGSETQYF
D: NA; V: TRBV14; J: TRBJ2-1; CDR3: CASSQLVGAGSNEQFF
D: NA; V: TRBV19; J: TRBJ2-1; CDR3: CASSEPGRGGNEQFF
D: TRBD1; V: TRBV28; J: TRBJ2-5; CDR3: CASSQDRGHLQETQYF
D: NA; V: TRBV7-3; J: TRBJ2-6; CDR3: CASGPQQGSILTF
D: TRBD1; V: TRBV7-2; J: TRBJ2-1; CDR3: CASSLEGQAYNEQFF
D: TRBD2; V: TRBV5-1; J: TRBJ2-3; CDR3: CASSLHGGGVTDTQYF
D: TRBD2; V: TRBV30; J: TRBJ2-3; CDR3: CAWSVHTSGGWDTQYF
D: NA; V: TRBV19; J: TRBJ1-2; CDR3: CASSPKWVNYGRGSGYTF
D: NA; V: TRBV9; J: TRBJ2-5; CDR3: CASSVVGGQETQYF
D: TRBD1; V: TRBV28; J: NA; CDR3: CASGIPTGQGGGSYEQYF
D: TRBD2; V: TRBV10-2; J: TRBJ2-5; CDR3: CASRLAGEETQYF
D: TRBD1; V: TRBV7-9; J: TRBJ2-2; CDR3: CASSSHRGEGTGELFF
D: NA; V: TRBV6-6; J: TRBJ2-1; CDR3: CASRGDRGSYNEQFF
D: NA; V: TRBV6-1; J: TRBJ1-2; CDR3: CASSESNRPTYTF
D: TRBD1; V: TRBV27; J: TRBJ1-2; CDR3: CASSIDRDRGYTF
D: TRBD2; V: TRBV18; J: TRBJ2-3; CDR3: CASSLGLAGGPTDTQYF
D: NA; V: TRBV30; J: TRBJ2-1; CDR3: CAWSVRLFNEQFF
D: TRBD1; V: TRBV10-3; J: TRBJ1-2; CDR3: CAISEPGQAFLANYGYTF
D: NA; V: TRBV5-1; J: TRBJ2-3; CDR3: CASSSSDRYDTQYF
D: NA; V: TRBV4-2; J: TRBJ1-1; CDR3: CASSPGEAARTAFF
D: TRBD1; V: TRBV5-6; J: TRBJ1-4; CDR3: CASSLGTGVATNEKLFF
D: NA; V: TRBV28; J: TRBJ1-2; CDR3: CASSLRARVYGYTF
D: NA; V: TRBV4-2; J: TRBJ1-3; CDR3: CASSPQGGAGNTIYF
D: TRBD1; V: TRBV13; J: TRBJ2-7; CDR3: CASSLRDRGNYEQYF
D: NA; V: TRBV4-3; J: TRBJ2-3; CDR3: CASSQDSTDTQYF
D: TRBD2; V: TRBV19; J: TRBJ2-3; CDR3: CASSVSSGGQDTQYF
D: NA; V: TRBV5-1; J: TRBJ2-3; CDR3: CASSLEAGKDTQYF
D: TRBD2; V: TRBV5-1; J: TRBJ2-5; CDR3: CASSLVAGGQETQYF
D: TRBD1; V: TRBV28; J: TRBJ1-5; CDR3: CASSLTGTQHF
D: TRBD2; V: TRBV7-6; J: TRBJ2-1; CDR3: CASSRMTSGGTYNEQFF
D: TRBD1; V: TRBV7-2; J: TRBJ1-2; CDR3: CASSPEQGNYGYTF
D: NA; V: TRBV19; J: TRBJ1-3; CDR3: CASSPDPRNTIYF
D: NA; V: TRBV9; J: TRBJ1-2; CDR3: CASSPSPGSDGYTF
D: NA; V: TRBV5-1; J: TRBJ2-3; CDR3: CASSFGLEADTQYF
D: TRBD1; V: TRBV9; J: TRBJ2-1; CDR3: CASSVAKTGGYNEQFF
D: TRBD2; V: TRBV2; J: TRBJ2-3; CDR3: CASSEGIAGGPTDTQYF